What follows describes a single T cell receptor (beta chain). Antigen unknown. The sample originates from a study of brain metastases from non-small cell lung cancer. Study-level results: Brain metastases had lower T-cell infiltration than primary tumors. T-cell clones appeared expanded in about 64% of brain metastases relative to matched primary tumors. Paired brain metastases and primary tumors largely shared TCR repertoires.

Method: immunoSEQ multiplex PCR; TCRdb's copy keeps in-frame clones and lacks some. The sample contains roughly 2,500 clones, under 90% of which appear only once. This clonotype originated in a donor at least 40 years old with non-small cell lung cancer. What was sequenced was primary lung tumor tissue.

CDR3 sequence reads: CASSRMTGGAYNEQFF. CDR3 nucleotides: TGCGCCAGCAGCCGAATGACAGGGGGCGCCTACAATGAGCAGTTCTTC. The chain couples TRBV4-3 to TRBJ2-1, with 10 bases fitting TRBD1. The V gene end was trimmed by 4 bases and the J gene end by 2 bases; junction bases not matched to a gene: 5. This CDR3 spans 16 amino acids. Looked up from germline, CDR1 is LGHNA and CDR2 is YSLEER.